The T cell receptor (beta chain) described here comes from a study of blood T cell repertoires in COVID-19. Study as a whole: Sources were T cells, B-cell-depleted T cells, or PBMCs; the material itself was cDNA or gDNA.

Germline V gene sequence: CDR1 SGHTA, CDR2 FQGTGA. Trimming left V 3 bases short and J 4 bases short, with 7 bases between. This CDR3 has 13 residues. Authors' data handling: Cell counts per sample came from amplifying reference gene primers. The protocol was immunoSEQ multiplex PCR, while the TCRdb copy is restricted to in-frame clones and leaves out a portion. That table gives V, J and clone size, and the DNA gave D and trimming. The sample gives under 250,000 clones, roughly 85% of which show up once; approximately 9.6% is in the top ten. This sequence joins TRBV7-3 and TRBJ1-5; a weak D match, TRBD1 (6 bases). The receptor's source is a woman aged 45 to 65 with acute COVID-19. The specimen sequenced was PBMCs or T cells enriched from blood (not recorded which). DNA of the CDR3: TGTGCCAGCAGCTTGGACAGAAATCAGCCCCAGCATTTT. Its protein product is CASSLDRNQPQHF.